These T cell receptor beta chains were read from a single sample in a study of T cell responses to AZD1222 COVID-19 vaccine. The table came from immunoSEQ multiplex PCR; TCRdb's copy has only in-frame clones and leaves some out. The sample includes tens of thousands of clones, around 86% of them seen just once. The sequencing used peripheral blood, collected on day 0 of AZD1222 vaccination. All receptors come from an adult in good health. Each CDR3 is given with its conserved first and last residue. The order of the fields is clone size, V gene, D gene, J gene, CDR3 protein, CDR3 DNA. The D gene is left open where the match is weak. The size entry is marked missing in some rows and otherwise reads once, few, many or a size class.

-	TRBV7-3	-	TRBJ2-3	CASSLSGPDTQYF	TGTGCCAGCAGCTTATCTGGCCCAGATACGCAGTATTTT
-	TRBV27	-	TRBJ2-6	CASRRGDTSGANVLTF	TGTGCCAGCCGACGGGGAGACACCTCTGGGGCCAACGTCCTGACTTTC
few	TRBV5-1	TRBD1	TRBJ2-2	CASSLSGGGTGELFF	TGCGCCAGCAGCTTGTCAGGGGGCGGCACCGGGGAGCTGTTTTTT
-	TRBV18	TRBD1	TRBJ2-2	CASSPVPQGARTGELFF	TGTGCCAGCTCACCAGTCCCGCAGGGGGCTCGCACCGGGGAGCTGTTTTTT
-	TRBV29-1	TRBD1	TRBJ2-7	CSVGTGSFSEQYF	TGCAGCGTGGGGACAGGGAGTTTTAGCGAGCAGTACTTC
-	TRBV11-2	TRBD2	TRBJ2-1	CASSLGAGTGGFF	TGTGCCAGCAGCTTAGGCGCTGGGACGGGAGGGTTCTTC
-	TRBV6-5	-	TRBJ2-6	CASSQPTRANVLTF	TGTGCCAGCAGTCAACCTACCCGAGCCAACGTCCTGACTTTC
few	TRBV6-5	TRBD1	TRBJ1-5	CASSYSTGGNQPQHF	TGTGCCAGCAGTTACTCGACAGGGGGCAATCAGCCCCAGCATTTT
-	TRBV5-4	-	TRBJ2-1	CASSYQPYNEQFF	TGTGCCAGCAGCTACCAACCCTACAATGAGCAGTTCTTC
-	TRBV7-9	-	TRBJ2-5	CASSPPQETQYF	TGTGCCAGCAGCCCACCCCAAGAGACCCAGTACTTC
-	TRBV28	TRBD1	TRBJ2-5	CASSVAGTGYQETQYF	TGTGCCAGCAGTGTTGCCGGGACAGGGTACCAAGAGACCCAGTACTTC
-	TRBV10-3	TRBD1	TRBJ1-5	CAISGGQGKQPQHF	TGTGCCATCAGTGGGGGACAGGGGAAACAGCCCCAGCATTTT
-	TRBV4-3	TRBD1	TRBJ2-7	CASSRAGGDYEQYF	TGCGCCAGCAGCCGCGCAGGGGGCGACTACGAGCAGTACTTC
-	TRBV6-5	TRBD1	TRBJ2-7	CASSISGGTWYEQYF	TGTGCCAGCAGTATTTCAGGGGGAACCTGGTACGAGCAGTACTTC
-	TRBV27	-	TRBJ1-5	CASSFEGNRNNQPQHF	TGTGCCAGCAGTTTTGAGGGGAATAGGAACAATCAGCCCCAGCATTTT
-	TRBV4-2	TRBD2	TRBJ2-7	CASSQDSSGRAFF	TGTGCCAGCAGCCAAGATTCTAGCGGGAGGGCGTTTTTC
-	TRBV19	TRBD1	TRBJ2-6	CACQGALGSGANVLTF	TGTGCCTGCCAGGGGGCACTTGGCTCTGGGGCCAACGTCCTGACTTTC
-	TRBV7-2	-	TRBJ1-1	CASSRDRTEAFF	TGTGCCAGCAGCCGTGACAGGACTGAAGCTTTCTTT
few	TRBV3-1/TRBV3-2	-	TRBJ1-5	CASSQANQPQHF	TGTGCCAGCAGCCAAGCAAATCAGCCCCAGCATTTT
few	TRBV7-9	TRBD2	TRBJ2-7	CASARDYQAYEQYF	TGTGCCAGCGCCCGGGACTACCAAGCCTACGAGCAGTACTTC
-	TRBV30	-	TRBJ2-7	CAWSVRARLYEQYF	TGTGCCTGGAGTGTCCGAGCGCGTCTCTACGAGCAGTACTTC
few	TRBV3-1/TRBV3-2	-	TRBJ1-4	CASSQVRTNEKLFF	TGTGCCAGCAGCCAAGTCAGGACTAATGAAAAACTGTTTTTT
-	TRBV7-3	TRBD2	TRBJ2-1	CASNGPPAGGQNEQFF	TGTGCCAGCAACGGCCCCCCAGCGGGGGGGCAGAATGAGCAGTTCTTC
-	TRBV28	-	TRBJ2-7	CASSAGQFYEQYF	TGTGCCAGCAGTGCGGGACAGTTCTACGAGCAGTACTTC
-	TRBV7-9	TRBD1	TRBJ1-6	CASSWAQGASSPLHF	TGTGCCAGCAGCTGGGCCCAGGGGGCCAGTTCACCCCTCCACTTT
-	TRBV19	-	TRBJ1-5	CASSIDRGGNQPQHF	TGTGCCAGTAGTATAGATCGAGGGGGAAATCAGCCCCAGCATTTT
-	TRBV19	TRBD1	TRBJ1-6	CASSRMNTGTDNSPLHF	TGTGCCAGTAGTCGAATGAATACCGGGACAGATAATTCACCCCTCCACTTT
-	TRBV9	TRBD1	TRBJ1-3	CASSVEGASGNTIYF	TGTGCCAGCAGCGTGGAGGGGGCCTCTGGAAACACCATATATTTT
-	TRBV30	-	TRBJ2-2	CAWSVIAVTGELFF	TGTGCCTGGAGTGTTATAGCGGTCACCGGGGAGCTGTTTTTT
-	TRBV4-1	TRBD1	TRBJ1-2	CASSQDWGQYYGYTF	TGCGCCAGCAGCCAAGATTGGGGACAGTACTATGGCTACACCTTC
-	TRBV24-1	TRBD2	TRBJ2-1	CATSDFGTSGRSYNEQFF	TGTGCCACCAGTGACTTCGGGACTAGCGGGAGGTCCTACAATGAGCAGTTCTTC
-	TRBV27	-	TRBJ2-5	CASSHWGAAKETQYF	TGTGCCAGCAGCCATTGGGGGGCCGCAAAAGAGACCCAGTACTTC
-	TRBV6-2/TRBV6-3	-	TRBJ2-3	CASSYGGLGTDTQYF	TGTGCCAGCAGTTACGGAGGGCTAGGAACAGATACGCAGTATTTT
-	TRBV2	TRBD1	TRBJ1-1	CASRGQEFEAFF	TGTGCCAGCAGGGGACAGGAGTTTGAAGCTTTCTTT
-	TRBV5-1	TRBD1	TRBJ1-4	CASSWTGDNEKLFF	TGCGCCAGCAGCTGGACAGGAGATAATGAAAAACTGTTTTTT
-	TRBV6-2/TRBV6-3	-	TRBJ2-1	CASSPSHHEQFF	TGTGCCAGCAGTCCGTCTCACCATGAGCAGTTCTTC
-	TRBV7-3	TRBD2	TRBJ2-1	CASSLRDSSGRAVTYNEQFF	TGTGCCAGCAGCCTCCGGGATTCTAGCGGGAGGGCCGTAACCTACAATGAGCAGTTCTTC
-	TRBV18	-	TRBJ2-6	CASSPVDSGANVLTF	TGTGCCAGCTCACCAGTGGACTCTGGGGCCAACGTCCTGACTTTC
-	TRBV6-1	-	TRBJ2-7	CASSEQDFFYEQYF	TGTGCCAGCAGTGAACAGGACTTCTTCTACGAGCAGTACTTC
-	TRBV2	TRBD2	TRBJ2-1	CASSELGLAIEGEQFF	TGTGCCAGCAGTGAACTGGGACTAGCGATCGAAGGTGAGCAGTTCTTC
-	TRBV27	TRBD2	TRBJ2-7	CASRRGGREQYF	TGTGCCAGCAGGCGGGGGGGGCGGGAGCAGTACTTC
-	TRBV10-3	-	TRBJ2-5	CATQTGQLQETQYF	TGTGCCACACAAACGGGGCAGCTTCAAGAGACCCAGTACTTC
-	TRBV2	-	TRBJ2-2	CASSYQGRANTGELFF	TGTGCCAGCAGTTACCAGGGACGGGCGAACACCGGGGAGCTGTTTTTT